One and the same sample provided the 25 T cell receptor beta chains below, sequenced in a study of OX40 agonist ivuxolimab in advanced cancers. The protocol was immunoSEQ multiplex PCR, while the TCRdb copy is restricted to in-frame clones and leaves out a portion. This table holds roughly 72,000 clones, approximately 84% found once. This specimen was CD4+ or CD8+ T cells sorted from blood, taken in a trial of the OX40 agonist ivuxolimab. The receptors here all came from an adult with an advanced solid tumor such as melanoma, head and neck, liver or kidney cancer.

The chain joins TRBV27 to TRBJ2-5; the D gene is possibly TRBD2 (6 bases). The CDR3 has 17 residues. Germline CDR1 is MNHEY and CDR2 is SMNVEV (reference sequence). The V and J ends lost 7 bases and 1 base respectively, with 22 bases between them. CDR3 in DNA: TGTGCCAGCACCGAGAGGATACGCGCGGGGAGCCAAGAGACCCAGTACTTC. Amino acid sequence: CASTERIRAGSQETQYF.

As DNA, the CDR3 is TGTGCCAGCAGCGTAACGAGGGGGGGCACAGATACGCAGTATTTT. This gives the protein CASSVTRGGTDTQYF. The chain links TRBV9 to TRBJ2-3; perhaps D is TRBD1 or TRBD2 (6 bases each). Trimming pared 1 base from V and 1 base from J, leaving 10 bases between. The germline V gene has CDR1 SGDLS and CDR2 YYNGEE. The CDR3 contains 15 residues.

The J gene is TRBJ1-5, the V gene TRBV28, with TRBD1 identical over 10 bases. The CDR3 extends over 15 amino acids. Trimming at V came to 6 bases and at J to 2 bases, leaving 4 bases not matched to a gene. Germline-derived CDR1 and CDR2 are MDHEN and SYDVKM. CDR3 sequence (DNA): TGTGCCAGCAGGTCCGGGACAGGGGGCAATCAGCCCCAGCATTTT. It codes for CASRSGTGGNQPQHF.

The CDR3 nucleotides read TGTGCCAGTGGGTTTGGCACAGATACGCAGTATTTT. As protein: CASGFGTDTQYF. The chain joins TRBV19 to TRBJ2-3, with D hard to call. V lost 8 bases to trimming and J lost 1 base, with 7 bases between them. The CDR3 extends over 12 amino acids. Germline V gives CDR1 LNHDA, CDR2 SQIVND (reference sequence).

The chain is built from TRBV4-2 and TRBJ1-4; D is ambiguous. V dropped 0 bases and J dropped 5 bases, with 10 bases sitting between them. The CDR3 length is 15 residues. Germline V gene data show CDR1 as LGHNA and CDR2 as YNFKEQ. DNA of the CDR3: TGTGCCAGCAGCCAAGAGTTTGGGCCAAATGAAAAACTGTTTTTT. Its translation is CASSQEFGPNEKLFF.

The CDR3 DNA sequence: TGTGCCAGCAGCTTTGGACGGACACTCGAAGCTTTCTTT. This translates into CASSFGRTLEAFF. The chain has TRBV5-4 and TRBJ1-1; D is perhaps TRBD1 (5 bases). There are 13 residues in the CDR3. Germline CDR1 is SGHNT and CDR2 is YYREEE (reference sequence). Trimming stripped 2 bases from V and 8 bases from J, with 13 bases between.

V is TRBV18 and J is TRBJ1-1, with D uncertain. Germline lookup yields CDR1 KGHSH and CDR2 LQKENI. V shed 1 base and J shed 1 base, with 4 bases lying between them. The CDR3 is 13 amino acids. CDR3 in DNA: TGTGCCAGCTCACCACTACCGAACACTGAAGCTTTCTTT. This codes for CASSPLPNTEAFF.

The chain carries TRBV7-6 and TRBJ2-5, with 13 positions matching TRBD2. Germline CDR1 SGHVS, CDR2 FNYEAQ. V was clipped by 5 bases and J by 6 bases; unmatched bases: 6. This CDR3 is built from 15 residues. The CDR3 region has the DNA TGTGCCAGCAGCCCACCGGGACTAGCGGGGCAGACCCAGTACTTC. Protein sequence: CASSPPGLAGQTQYF.

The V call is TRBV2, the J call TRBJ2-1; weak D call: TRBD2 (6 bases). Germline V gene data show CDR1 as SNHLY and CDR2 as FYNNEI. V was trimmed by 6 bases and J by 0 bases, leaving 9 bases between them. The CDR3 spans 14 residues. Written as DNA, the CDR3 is TGTGCCAGCAGGTACGGGAGCTCCTACAATGAGCAGTTCTTC. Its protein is CASRYGSSYNEQFF. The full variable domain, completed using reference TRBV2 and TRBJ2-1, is EPEVTQTPSHQVTQMGQEVILRCVPISNHLYFYWYRQILGQKVEFLVSFYNNEISEKSEIFDDQFSVERPDGSNFTLKIRSTKLEDSAMYFCASRYGSSYNEQFFGPGTRLTVL.

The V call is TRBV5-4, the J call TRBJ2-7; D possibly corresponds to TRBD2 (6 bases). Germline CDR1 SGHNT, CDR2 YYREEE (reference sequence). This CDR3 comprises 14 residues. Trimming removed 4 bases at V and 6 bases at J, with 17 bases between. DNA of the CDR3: TGTGCCAGCAGCCTTCTAGGCGTGGGGGGCGAGCAGTACTTC. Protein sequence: CASSLLGVGGEQYF.

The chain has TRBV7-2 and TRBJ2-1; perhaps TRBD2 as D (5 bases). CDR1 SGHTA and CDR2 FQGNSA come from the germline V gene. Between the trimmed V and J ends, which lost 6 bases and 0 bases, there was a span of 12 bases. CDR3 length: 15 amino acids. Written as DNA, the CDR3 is TGTGCCAGCAGTCCCTTAGGGAGCTCCTACAATGAGCAGTTCTTC. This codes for CASSPLGSSYNEQFF.

CDR3 DNA sequence: TGTGCCAGTAGTATACGGGTTGTACAGGACTATGAAAAACTGTTTTTT. This translates into CASSIRVVQDYEKLFF. V is TRBV19 and J is TRBJ1-4, with a possible D match to TRBD1 (5 bases). This CDR3 has 16 residues. Trimming removed 2 bases from V and 6 bases from J, with 16 bases in between. Germline CDR1 and CDR2: LNHDA and SQIVND (reference sequence).

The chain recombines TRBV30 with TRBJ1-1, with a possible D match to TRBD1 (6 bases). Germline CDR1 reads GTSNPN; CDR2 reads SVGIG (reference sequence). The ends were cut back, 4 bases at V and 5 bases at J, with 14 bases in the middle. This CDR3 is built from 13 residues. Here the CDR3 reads CAWIGTGRTEAFF. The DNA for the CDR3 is TGTGCCTGGATCGGAACAGGGCGGACTGAAGCTTTCTTT.

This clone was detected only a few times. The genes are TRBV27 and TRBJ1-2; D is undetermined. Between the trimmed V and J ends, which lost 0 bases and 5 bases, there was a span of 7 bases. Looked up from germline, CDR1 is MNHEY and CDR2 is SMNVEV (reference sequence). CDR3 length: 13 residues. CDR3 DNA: TGTGCCAGCAGTTTATCTGGGAGTTATGGCTACACCTTC. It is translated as CASSLSGSYGYTF.

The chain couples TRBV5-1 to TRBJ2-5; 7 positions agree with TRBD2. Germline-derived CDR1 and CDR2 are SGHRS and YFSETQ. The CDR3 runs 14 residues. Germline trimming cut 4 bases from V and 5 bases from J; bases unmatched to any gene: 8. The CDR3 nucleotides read TGCGCCAGCAGCACCGGACTAGGCGGTGAGACCCAGTACTTC. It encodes CASSTGLGGETQYF.

The DNA of the CDR3 is TGCGCCAGCAGCTTGATCGGGACAGGGTCCTATGGCTACACCTTC. Translated: CASSLIGTGSYGYTF. The V call is TRBV5-1, the J call TRBJ1-2; 9 nucleotides align to TRBD1. CDR1 and CDR2 (germline): SGHRS, YFSETQ. V was pared by 1 base and J by 4 bases, with 5 bases of the junction left unmatched. The CDR3 runs 15 residues.

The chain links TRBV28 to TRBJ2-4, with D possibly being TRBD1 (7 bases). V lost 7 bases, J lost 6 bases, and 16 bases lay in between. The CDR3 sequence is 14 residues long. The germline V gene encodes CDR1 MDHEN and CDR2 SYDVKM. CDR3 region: CASTQGGTVNIQYF. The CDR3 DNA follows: TGTGCCAGCACCCAAGGAGGGACAGTAAACATTCAGTACTTC.

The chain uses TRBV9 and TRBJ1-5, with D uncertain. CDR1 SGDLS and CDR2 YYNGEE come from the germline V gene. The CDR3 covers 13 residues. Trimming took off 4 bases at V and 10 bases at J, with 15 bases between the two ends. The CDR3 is CASSPHTEEPQHF. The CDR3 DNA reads TGTGCCAGCAGCCCCCATACCGAGGAACCCCAGCATTTT.

CDR3 region: CASSYDEQYF. CDR3 nucleotide sequence: TGTGCCAGCAGTTATGACGAGCAGTACTTC. The V gene is TRBV6-5, the J gene TRBJ2-7; no clear D. The CDR3 extends over 10 amino acids. Germline CDR1 is MNHEY and CDR2 is SVGAGI. Trimming took 3 bases from V and 5 from J, leaving 2 bases between them.

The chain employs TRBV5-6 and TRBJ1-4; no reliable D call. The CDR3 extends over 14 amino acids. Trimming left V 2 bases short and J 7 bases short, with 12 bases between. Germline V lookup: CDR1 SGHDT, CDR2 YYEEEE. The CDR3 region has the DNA TGTGCCAGCAGCTTTGGTTCAGGAGTTGAAAAACTGTTTTTT. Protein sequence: CASSFGSGVEKLFF.

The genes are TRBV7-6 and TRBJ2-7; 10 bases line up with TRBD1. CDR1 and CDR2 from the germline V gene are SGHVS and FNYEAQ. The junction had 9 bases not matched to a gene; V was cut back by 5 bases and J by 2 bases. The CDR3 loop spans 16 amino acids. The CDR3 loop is CASSPLPGQGTYEQYF. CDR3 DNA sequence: TGTGCCAGCAGCCCTCTGCCGGGACAGGGGACCTACGAGCAGTACTTC.

The CDR3 loop reads CASSFRRLEYEQYF. The CDR3 nucleotides are TGCGCCAGCAGCTTCCGTCGTCTGGAGTACGAGCAGTACTTC. The V call is TRBV5-1, the J call TRBJ2-7; no definite D call. CDR1 SGHRS and CDR2 YFSETQ come from the germline V gene. V lost 2 bases and J 4 bases, leaving 13 bases between the germline ends. There are 14 residues in the CDR3.

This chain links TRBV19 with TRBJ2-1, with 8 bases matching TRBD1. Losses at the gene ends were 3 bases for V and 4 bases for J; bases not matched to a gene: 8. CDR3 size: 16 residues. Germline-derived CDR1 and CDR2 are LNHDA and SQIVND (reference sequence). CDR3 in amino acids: CASSILPRTGYNEQFF. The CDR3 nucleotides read TGTGCCAGTAGTATCCTACCAAGGACAGGGTACAATGAGCAGTTCTTC.

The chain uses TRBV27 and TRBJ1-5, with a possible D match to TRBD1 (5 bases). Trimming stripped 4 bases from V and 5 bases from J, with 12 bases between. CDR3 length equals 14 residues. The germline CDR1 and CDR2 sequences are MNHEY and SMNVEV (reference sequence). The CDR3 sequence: CASSSGDSYQPQHF. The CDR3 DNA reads TGTGCCAGCAGTTCCGGGGACTCCTATCAGCCCCAGCATTTT.

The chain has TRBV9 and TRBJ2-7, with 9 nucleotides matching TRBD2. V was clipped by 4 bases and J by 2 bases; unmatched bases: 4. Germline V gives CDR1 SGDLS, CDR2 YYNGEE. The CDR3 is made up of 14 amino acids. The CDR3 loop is CASSPAGGTYEQYF. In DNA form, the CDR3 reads TGTGCCAGCAGCCCGGCGGGAGGGACCTACGAGCAGTACTTC.